This record concerns one TCR beta chain sequence. These data are taken from a study of control samples from healthy donors and cancer patients. Only in-frame clones appear in the TCRdb table, and some are missing; sequencing was by immunoSEQ multiplex PCR. The data hold some 74,000 clones, with 83% observed a single time. The CDR3 spans 17 residues. With 4 bases removed from V and 3 bases from J, the gap between germline ends came to 20 bases. CDR1 is MNHEY and CDR2 is SVGEGT in the germline V gene. Sequencing was performed on blood. This chain links TRBV6-2 or TRBV6-3 with TRBJ2-3, with D perhaps TRBD2 (6 bases). This sequence was found in a man aged 55 to 70 in good health. CDR3 protein: CASSSQKPPGATDTQYF. The CDR3 DNA sequence: TGTGCCAGCAGTTCACAAAAACCGCCGGGAGCAACAGATACGCAGTATTTT.